What follows are 3 T cell receptor beta chains derived from one specimen sequenced in a study of immune characterization of retroperitoneal liposarcoma. TCRdb re-derived calls from the PCR reads in MiXCR, one entry per CDR3 protein. Here the sample spans about 10,000 distinct CDR3 sequences, roughly 26% being singletons. The sequenced sample consisted of tumor tissue. The receptors here all came from a female donor with retroperitoneal liposarcoma.

This clonotype was counted at least ten times. The genes are TRBV7-2 and TRBJ1-1; TRBD1 might be the D (5 bases). Germline assignment: CDR1 SGHTA and CDR2 FQGNSA. Trimming removed 5 bases from V and 3 bases from J, with 16 bases in between. CDR3 length: 15 amino acids. The CDR3 loop is CASSLYGGADTEAFF. CDR3 coding DNA: TGTGCCAGCAGCCTTTACGGAGGGGCTGACACTGAAGCTTTCTTT.

In its sample, this clonotype was seen a few times. The CDR3 DNA reads as TGTGCCAGCAGCTTCAATGAGCAGTTCTTC. Residues: CASSFNEQFF. This chain uses TRBV11-2 with TRBJ2-1; D is uncertain. The V end was cut by 3 bases, the J end by 6 bases, with 0 bases between. CDR3 length: 10 amino acids. Per the germline V gene, CDR1 is SGHAT and CDR2 is FQNNGV.

This clonotype was counted a few times. The CDR3 sequence is CASSLGTSGSAADTQYF. CDR3 nucleotides: TGTGCCAGCAGCTTAGGTACTAGCGGGAGCGCGGCAGATACGCAGTATTTT. The V and J genes are TRBV7-2 and TRBJ2-3; TRBD2 matches 11 bases. This CDR3 is 17 amino acids long. The V gene end was trimmed by 1 base and the J gene end by 4 bases; junction bases not matched to a gene: 7. Germline CDR1 SGHTA, CDR2 FQGNSA.